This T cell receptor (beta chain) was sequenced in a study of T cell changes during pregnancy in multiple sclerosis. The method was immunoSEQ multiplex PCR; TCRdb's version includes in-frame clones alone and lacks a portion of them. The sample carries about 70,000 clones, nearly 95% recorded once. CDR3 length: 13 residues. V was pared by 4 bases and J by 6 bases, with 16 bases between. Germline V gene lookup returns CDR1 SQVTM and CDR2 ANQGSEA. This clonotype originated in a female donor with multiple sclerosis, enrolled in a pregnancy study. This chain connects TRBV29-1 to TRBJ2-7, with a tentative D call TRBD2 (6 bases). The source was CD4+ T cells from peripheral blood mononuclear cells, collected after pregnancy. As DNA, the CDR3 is TGCAGCGTTGTGTGGGGGGTAATCGGCGAGCAGTACTTC. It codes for CSVVWGVIGEQYF.